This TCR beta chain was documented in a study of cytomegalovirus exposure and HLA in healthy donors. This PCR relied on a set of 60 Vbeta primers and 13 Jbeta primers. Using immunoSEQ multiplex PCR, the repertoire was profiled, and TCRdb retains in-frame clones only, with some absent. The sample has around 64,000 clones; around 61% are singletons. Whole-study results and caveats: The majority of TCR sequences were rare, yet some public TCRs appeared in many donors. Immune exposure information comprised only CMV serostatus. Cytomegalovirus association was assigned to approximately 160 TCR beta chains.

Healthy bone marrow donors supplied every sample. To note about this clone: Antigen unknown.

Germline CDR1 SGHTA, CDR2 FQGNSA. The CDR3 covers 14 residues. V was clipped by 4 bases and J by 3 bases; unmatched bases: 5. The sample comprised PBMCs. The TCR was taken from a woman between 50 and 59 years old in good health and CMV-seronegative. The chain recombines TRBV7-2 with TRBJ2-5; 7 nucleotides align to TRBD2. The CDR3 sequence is CASSSPGTKETQYF. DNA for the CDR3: TGTGCCAGCAGCTCCCCCGGGACTAAAGAGACCCAGTACTTC. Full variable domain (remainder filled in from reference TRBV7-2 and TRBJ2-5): GAGVSQSPSNKVTEKGKDVELRCDPISGHTALYWYRQSLGQGLEFLIYFQGNSAPDKSGLPSDRFSAERTGGSVSTLTIQRTQQEDSAVYLCASSSPGTKETQYFGPGTRLLVL.